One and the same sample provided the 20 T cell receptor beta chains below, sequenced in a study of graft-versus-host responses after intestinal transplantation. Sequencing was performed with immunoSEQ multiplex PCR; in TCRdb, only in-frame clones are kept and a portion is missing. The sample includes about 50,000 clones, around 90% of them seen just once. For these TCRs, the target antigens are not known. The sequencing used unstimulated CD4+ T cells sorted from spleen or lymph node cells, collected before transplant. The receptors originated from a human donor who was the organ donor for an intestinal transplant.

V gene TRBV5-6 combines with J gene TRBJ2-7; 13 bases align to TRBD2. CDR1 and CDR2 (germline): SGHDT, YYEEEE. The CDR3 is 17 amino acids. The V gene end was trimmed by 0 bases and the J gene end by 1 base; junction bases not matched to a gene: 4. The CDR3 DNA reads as TGTGCCAGCAGCTTGGGGACTAGCGGGAGTTGGTCCTACGAGCAGTACTTC. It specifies CASSLGTSGSWSYEQYF.

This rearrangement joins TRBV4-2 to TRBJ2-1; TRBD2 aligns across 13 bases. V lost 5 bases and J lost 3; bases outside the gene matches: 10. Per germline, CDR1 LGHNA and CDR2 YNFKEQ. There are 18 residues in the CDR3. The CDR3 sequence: CASSSRLAGGLFYNEQFF. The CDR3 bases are TGTGCCAGCAGCTCCCGACTAGCGGGAGGTCTTTTCTACAATGAGCAGTTCTTC.

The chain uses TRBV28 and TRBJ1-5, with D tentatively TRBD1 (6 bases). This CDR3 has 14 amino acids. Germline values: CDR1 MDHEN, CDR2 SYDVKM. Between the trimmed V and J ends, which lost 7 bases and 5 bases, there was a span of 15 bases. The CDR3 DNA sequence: TGTGCCAGCACTACACAAGGGGGGGATCAGCCCCAGCATTTT. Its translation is CASTTQGGDQPQHF.

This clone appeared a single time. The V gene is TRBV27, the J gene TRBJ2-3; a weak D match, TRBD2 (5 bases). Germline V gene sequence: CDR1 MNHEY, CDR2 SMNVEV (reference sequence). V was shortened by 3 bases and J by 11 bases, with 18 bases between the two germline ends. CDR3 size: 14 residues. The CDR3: CASSFSSGRNMQYF. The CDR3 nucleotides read TGTGCCAGCAGTTTCTCCAGCGGCAGGAATATGCAGTATTTT.

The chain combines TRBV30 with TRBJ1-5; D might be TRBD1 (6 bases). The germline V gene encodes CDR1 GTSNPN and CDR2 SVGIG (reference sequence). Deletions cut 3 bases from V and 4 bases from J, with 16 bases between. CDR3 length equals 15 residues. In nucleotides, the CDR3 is TGTGCCTGGAGGAAGAAAGGGGACATAAATCAGCCCCAGCATTTT. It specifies CAWRKKGDINQPQHF.

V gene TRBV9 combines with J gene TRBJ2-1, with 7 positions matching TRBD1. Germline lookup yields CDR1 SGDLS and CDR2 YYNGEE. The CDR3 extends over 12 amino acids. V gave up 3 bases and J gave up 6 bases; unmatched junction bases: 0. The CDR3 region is CASSAGGNEQFF. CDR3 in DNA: TGTGCCAGCAGCGCAGGGGGCAATGAGCAGTTCTTC.

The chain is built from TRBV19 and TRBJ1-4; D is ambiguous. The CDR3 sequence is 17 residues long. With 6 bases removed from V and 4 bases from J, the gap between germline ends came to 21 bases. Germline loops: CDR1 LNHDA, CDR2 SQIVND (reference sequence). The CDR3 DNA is TGTGCCAGTAGCACGTCTAGGAACGGACGGATTAATGAAAAACTGTTTTTT. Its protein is CASSTSRNGRINEKLFF.

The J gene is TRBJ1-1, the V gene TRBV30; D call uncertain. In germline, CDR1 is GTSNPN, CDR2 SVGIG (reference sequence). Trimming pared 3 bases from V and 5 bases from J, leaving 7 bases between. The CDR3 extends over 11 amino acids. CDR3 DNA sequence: TGTGCCTGGAGGGAACTGACTGAAGCTTTCTTT. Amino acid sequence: CAWRELTEAFF.

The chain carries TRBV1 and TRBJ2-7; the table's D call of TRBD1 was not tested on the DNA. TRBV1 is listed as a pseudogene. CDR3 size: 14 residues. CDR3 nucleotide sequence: TGCACCAGCAGCCAAGATCCAGGGGGCTACGAGCAGTACTTC. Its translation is CTSSQDPGGYEQYF.

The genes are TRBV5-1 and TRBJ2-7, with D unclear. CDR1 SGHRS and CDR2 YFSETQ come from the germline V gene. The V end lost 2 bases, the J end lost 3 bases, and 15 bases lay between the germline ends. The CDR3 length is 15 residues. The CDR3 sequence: CASSLYFQASYEQYF. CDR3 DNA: TGCGCCAGCAGCTTATATTTCCAGGCTAGCTACGAGCAGTACTTC.

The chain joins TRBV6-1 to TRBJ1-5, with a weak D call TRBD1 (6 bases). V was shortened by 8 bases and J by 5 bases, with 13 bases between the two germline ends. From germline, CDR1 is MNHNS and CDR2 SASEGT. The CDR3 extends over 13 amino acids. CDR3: CASHRDRDQPQHF. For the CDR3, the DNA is TGTGCCAGCCACAGGGATCGGGATCAGCCCCAGCATTTT.

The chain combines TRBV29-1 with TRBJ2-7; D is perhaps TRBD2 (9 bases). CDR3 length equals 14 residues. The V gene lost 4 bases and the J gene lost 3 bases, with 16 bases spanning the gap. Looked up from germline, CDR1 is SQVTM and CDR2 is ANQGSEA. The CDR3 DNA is TGCAGCGTTGGGACAGGGCGGGAGGGCTACGAGCAGTACTTC. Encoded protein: CSVGTGREGYEQYF.

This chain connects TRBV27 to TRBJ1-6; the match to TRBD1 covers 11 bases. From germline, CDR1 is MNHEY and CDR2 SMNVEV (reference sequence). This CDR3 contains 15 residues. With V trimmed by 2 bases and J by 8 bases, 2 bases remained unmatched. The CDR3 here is CASSLGQGAHSPLHF. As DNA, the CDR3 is TGTGCCAGCAGTTTAGGACAGGGGGCGCATTCACCCCTCCACTTT.

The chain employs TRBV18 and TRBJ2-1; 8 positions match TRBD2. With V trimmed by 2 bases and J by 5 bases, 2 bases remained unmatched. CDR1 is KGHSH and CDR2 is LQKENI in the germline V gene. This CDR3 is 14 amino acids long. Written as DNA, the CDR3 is TGTGCCAGCTCACCAGAACTAGCGGACAATGAGCAGTTCTTC. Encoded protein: CASSPELADNEQFF.

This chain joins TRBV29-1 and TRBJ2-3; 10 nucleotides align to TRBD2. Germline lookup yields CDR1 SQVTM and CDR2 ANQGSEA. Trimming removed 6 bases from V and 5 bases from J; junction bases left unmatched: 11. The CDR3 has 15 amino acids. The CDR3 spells CSVAQAGGPGDTQYF. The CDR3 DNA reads TGCAGCGTCGCCCAAGCGGGAGGGCCAGGAGATACGCAGTATTTT.

CDR3 amino acids: CASSALHSDEQYF. DNA for the CDR3: TGTGCCAGCAGCGCCCTACACTCGGACGAGCAGTACTTC. This chain joins TRBV19 and TRBJ2-7; D is uncertain. The V gene lost 9 bases and the J gene lost 5 bases, with 17 bases spanning the gap. CDR3 length equals 13 residues. CDR1 LNHDA and CDR2 SQIVND come from the germline V gene (reference sequence).

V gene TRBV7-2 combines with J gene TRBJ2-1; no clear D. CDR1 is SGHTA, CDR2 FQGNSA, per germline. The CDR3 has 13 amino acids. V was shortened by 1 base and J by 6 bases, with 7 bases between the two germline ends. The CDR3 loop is CASSLDAINEQFF. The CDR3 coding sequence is TGTGCCAGCAGCTTAGATGCAATCAATGAGCAGTTCTTC.

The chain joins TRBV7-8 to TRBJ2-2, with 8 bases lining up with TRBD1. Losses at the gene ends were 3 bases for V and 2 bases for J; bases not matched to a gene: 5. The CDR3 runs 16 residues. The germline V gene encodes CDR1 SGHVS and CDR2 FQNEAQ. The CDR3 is CASSFRTGRNTGELFF. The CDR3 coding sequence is TGTGCCAGCAGCTTCCGGACAGGGAGAAACACCGGGGAGCTGTTTTTT. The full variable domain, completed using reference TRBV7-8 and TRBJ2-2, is GAGVSQSPRYKVAKRGQDVALRCDPISGHVSLFWYQQALGQGPEFLTYFQNEAQLDKSGLPSDRFFAERPEGSVSTLKIQRTQQEDSAVYLCASSFRTGRNTGELFFGEGSRLTVL.

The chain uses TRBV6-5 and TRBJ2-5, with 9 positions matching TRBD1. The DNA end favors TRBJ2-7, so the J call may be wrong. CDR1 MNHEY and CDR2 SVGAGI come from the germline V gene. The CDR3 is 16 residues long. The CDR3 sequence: CASSYRWGQGTHEQYF. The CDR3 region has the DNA TGTGCCAGCAGTTACCGGTGGGGACAGGGTACCCACGAGCAGTACTTC.

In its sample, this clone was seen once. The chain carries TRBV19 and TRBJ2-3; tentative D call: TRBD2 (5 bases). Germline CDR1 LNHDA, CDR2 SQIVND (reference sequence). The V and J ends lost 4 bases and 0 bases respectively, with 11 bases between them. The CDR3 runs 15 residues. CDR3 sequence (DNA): TGTGCCAGTAGTAGAGGGAGACCTAGCACAGATACGCAGTATTTT. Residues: CASSRGRPSTDTQYF.